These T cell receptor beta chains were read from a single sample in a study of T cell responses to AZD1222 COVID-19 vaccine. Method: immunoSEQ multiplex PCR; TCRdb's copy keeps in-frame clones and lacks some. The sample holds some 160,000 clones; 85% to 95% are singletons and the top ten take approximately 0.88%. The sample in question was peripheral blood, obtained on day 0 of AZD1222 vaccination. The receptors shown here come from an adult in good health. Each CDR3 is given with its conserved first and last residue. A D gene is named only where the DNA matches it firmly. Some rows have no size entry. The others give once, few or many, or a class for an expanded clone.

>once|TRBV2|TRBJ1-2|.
CASSSWDIRTRGYTF
TGTGCCAGCAGTTCCTGGGACATAAGGACACGGGGCTACACCTTC
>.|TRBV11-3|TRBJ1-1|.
CASSLTGLGEAFF
TGTGCCAGCAGCTTAACAGGTCTCGGTGAAGCTTTCTTT
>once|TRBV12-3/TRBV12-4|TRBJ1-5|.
CASSLARAPQHF
TGTGCCAGCAGTTTAGCGAGGGCACCCCAGCATTTT
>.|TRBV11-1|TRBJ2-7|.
CASSLAGIAYEQYF
TGTGCCAGCAGCTTAGCAGGGATCGCCTACGAGCAGTACTTC
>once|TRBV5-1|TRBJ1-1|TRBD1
CASSWDRGNTEAFF
TGCGCCAGCAGCTGGGACAGGGGGAACACTGAAGCTTTCTTT
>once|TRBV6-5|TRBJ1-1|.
CASSYRANTEAFF
TGTGCCAGCAGTTACCGGGCGAACACTGAAGCTTTCTTT
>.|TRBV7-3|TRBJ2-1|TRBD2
CASSLGPGTSGGVDEQFF
TGTGCCAGCAGCCTCGGTCCCGGGACTAGCGGGGGGGTCGATGAGCAGTTCTTC
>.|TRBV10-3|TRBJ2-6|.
CAISGGVGANVLTF
TGTGCCATCAGTGGAGGGGTCGGGGCCAACGTCCTGACTTTC
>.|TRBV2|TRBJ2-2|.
CASSEITGPGELFF
TGTGCCAGCAGTGAGATAACAGGGCCCGGGGAGCTGTTTTTT
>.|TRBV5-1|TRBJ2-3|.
CASSLSQGSDTQYF
TGCGCCAGCAGCTTGTCACAGGGTTCAGATACGCAGTATTTT
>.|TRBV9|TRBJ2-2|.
CASSVEAGANTGELFF
TGTGCCAGCAGCGTAGAAGCGGGCGCTAACACCGGGGAGCTGTTTTTT
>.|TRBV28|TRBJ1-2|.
CASRGSLANYGYTF
TGTGCCAGCAGGGGTTCCTTAGCAAACTATGGCTACACCTTC
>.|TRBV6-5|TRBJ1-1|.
CASSSAENTEAFF
TGTGCCAGCAGTTCCGCGGAGAACACTGAAGCTTTCTTT
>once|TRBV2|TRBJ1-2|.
CASSEQPNYGYTF
TGTGCCAGCAGTGAACAGCCTAACTATGGCTACACCTTC
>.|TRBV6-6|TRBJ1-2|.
CASSVSRNYGYTF
TGTGCCAGCAGTGTCAGTAGGAACTATGGCTACACCTTC
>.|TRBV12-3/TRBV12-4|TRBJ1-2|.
CASSLGNYGYTF
TGTGCCAGCAGTTTAGGTAACTATGGCTACACCTTC
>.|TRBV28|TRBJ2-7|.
CASSVRGPPYEQYF
TGTGCCAGCAGTGTTCGGGGGCCCCCCTACGAGCAGTACTTC
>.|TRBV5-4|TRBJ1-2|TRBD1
CASSPGQRPDGYTF
TGTGCCAGCAGCCCGGGACAGCGCCCTGACGGCTACACCTTC
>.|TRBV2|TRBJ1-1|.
CASSYAGPNTEAFF
TGTGCCAGCAGTTACGCGGGGCCGAACACTGAAGCTTTCTTT
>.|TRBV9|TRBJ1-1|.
CASSVRANTEAFF
TGTGCCAGCAGCGTACGGGCGAACACTGAAGCTTTCTTT
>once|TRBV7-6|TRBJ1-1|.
CASSFGAGSWENTEAFF
TGTGCCAGCAGCTTTGGGGCAGGGTCGTGGGAAAACACTGAAGCTTTCTTT
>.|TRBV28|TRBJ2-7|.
CASSLGASGTYEQYF
TGTGCCAGCAGTTTGGGGGCTAGCGGAACCTACGAGCAGTACTTC
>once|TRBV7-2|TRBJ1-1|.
CASSLGQGNTEAFF
TGTGCCAGCAGCTTAGGGCAGGGGAACACTGAAGCTTTCTTT
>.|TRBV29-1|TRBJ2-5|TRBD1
CSTDRGGGETQYF
TGCAGCACAGACAGGGGTGGAGGAGAGACCCAGTACTTC
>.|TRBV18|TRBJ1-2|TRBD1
CASSLSRDREGSGYTF
TGTGCCAGCTCACTAAGCAGGGACAGGGAAGGGAGTGGCTACACCTTC
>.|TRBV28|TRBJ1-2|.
CASSSTGSGYGYTF
TGTGCCAGCAGTTCTACAGGGAGTGGCTATGGCTACACCTTC